This TCR beta chain originates from a study of cytomegalovirus exposure and HLA in healthy donors. V lost 0 bases and J lost 1, with 4 bases in between. This CDR3 comprises 14 residues. Germline assignment: CDR1 PRHDT and CDR2 FYEKMQ (reference sequence). This clone was counted a single time. Method: immunoSEQ multiplex PCR; TCRdb's copy keeps in-frame clones and lacks some. The repertoire holds fewer than 150,000 clones, approximately 91% seen once, with 1.2% to 1.5% in the top ten. The source is a man aged 30-40 years in good health and CMV-seronegative. The sequenced sample consisted of PBMCs. The chain combines TRBV13 with TRBJ1-3; D unresolved. In DNA, the CDR3 is TGTGCCAGCAGCTTAGGGGCTTCTGGAAACACCATATATTTT. It specifies CASSLGASGNTIYF.